This T cell receptor beta chain was recovered during a study of identical twins. Study-wide results and limits: For cord blood, abundant beta clonotypes had fewer insertions, unlike memory repertoires, which showed none.

In this sample, this clonotype turned up a few times. Its specificity is unknown. This CDR3 has 15 amino acids. The ends were cut back, 0 bases at V and 1 base at J, with 10 bases in the middle. CDR1 is LGHDT and CDR2 is YNNKEL in the germline V gene (reference sequence). TCRdb re-called the 5' RACE reads with MiXCR, one entry per CDR3 protein. The repertoire consists of more than 1.5 million distinct CDR3 sequences, with roughly 35% occurring once and the leading ten covering over 0.25%. Material for sequencing was cord blood. The chain employs TRBV3-1 and TRBJ2-7, with no clear D. The clonotype comes from a newborn girl in good health. The CDR3 spells CASSQDRVPSYEQYF. In nucleotides, the CDR3 is TGTGCCAGCAGCCAAGATAGGGTTCCTTCCTACGAGCAGTACTTC.